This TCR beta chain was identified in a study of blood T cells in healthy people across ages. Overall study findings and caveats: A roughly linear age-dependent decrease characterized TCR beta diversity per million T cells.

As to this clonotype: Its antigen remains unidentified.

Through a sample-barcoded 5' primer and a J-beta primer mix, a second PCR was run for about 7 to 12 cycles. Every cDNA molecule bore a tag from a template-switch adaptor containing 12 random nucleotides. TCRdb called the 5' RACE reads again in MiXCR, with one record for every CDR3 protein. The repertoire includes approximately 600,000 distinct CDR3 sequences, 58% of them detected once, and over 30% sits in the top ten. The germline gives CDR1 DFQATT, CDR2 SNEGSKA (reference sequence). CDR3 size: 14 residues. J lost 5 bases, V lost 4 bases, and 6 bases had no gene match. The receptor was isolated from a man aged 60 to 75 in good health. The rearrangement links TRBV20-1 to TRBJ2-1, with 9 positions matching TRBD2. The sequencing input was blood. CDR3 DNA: TGCAGTGCTATACTAGCGGGTTCTCACAATGAGCAGTTCTTC. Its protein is CSAILAGSHNEQFF.